The rows below give T cell receptor beta chains drawn from one sample of a study of T cell responses to AZD1222 COVID-19 vaccine. Sequencing used immunoSEQ multiplex PCR; TCRdb keeps in-frame clones, though not all of them. In the table there are roughly 42,000 clones, over 70% of which are singletons. The input for sequencing was peripheral blood, taken on day 0 of AZD1222 vaccination. These receptors were taken from an adult in good health. Each CDR3 is given with its conserved first and last residue. A D gene is named only where the DNA matches it firmly. Rows may omit the clone size; those that give it use once, few, many or a size class.

clone_size	j_call	d_call	v_call	cdr3_nt	cdr3_aa
.	TRBJ1-6	.	TRBV7-2	TGTGCCAGCAGCTGGGGGACATCCCGCATTATCGCACCCCTCCACTTT	CASSWGTSRIIAPLHF
.	TRBJ1-2	.	TRBV5-4	TGTGCCAGCAGCTGGGACCGGGACAAAAGCTACACCTTC	CASSWDRDKSYTF
.	TRBJ1-2	.	TRBV18	TGTGCCAGCTCACCAGAGGCAGGGATGTATGGCTACACCTTC	CASSPEAGMYGYTF
.	TRBJ1-4	.	TRBV7-2	TGTGCCAGCAGCAGGGGGGCGAATGGAAAACTGTTTTTT	CASSRGANGKLFF
.	TRBJ1-2	TRBD1	TRBV6-5	TGTGCCAGCAGGAAACAGGACAGGAACTATGGCTACACCTTC	CASRKQDRNYGYTF
.	TRBJ1-4	.	TRBV14	TGTGCCAGCAGCCAAGAGGGGGGCCCCGGTGAAAAACTGTTTTTT	CASSQEGGPGEKLFF
.	TRBJ1-5	.	TRBV7-9	TGTGCCAGCAGCTTAGCGGGCAGGGGACAGCCCCAGCATTTT	CASSLAGRGQPQHF
few	TRBJ1-3	.	TRBV2	TGTGCCAGCAGTGATCAGAAGGGTAGCTTCGGAAACACCATATATTTT	CASSDQKGSFGNTIYF
.	TRBJ2-3	TRBD2	TRBV7-9	TGTGCCAGCAGACTAGCGGGGGGGATCATGTATTTT	CASRLAGGIMYF
.	TRBJ1-1	TRBD1	TRBV19	TGTGCCAGTAGTATGGGGGACAGGGGGCGAACTGAAGCTTTCTTT	CASSMGDRGRTEAFF
.	TRBJ1-1	.	TRBV7-9	TGTGCCAGCAGCTCGTCGGGGTTGAACACTGAAGCTTTCTTT	CASSSSGLNTEAFF
.	TRBJ1-1	.	TRBV12-3/TRBV12-4	TGTGCCAGCAGTTTAACAGATGACACTGAAGCTTTCTTT	CASSLTDDTEAFF
once	TRBJ2-7	TRBD1	TRBV6-5	TGTGCCAGCAGGACCGGGACAGGGACCTACGAGCAGTACTTC	CASRTGTGTYEQYF
medium-sized	TRBJ2-2	TRBD2	TRBV18	TGTGCCAGCTCACCACTGACTAGCGGGGGAAATACCGGGGAGCTGTTTTTT	CASSPLTSGGNTGELFF
once	TRBJ2-2	TRBD1	TRBV7-9	TGTGCCAGCAGCTTAGGGACAGGGGGAAGCACCGGGGAGCTGTTTTTT	CASSLGTGGSTGELFF
.	TRBJ1-6	.	TRBV19	TGTGCCAGTAGTATGAGACCGGGAATTGAGAATTCACCCCTCCACTTT	CASSMRPGIENSPLHF
few	TRBJ1-5	.	TRBV3-1/TRBV3-2	TGTGCCAGCAGCCGAAGACTGGGAGCTGATCAGCCCCAGCATTTT	CASSRRLGADQPQHF
.	TRBJ1-1	.	TRBV7-6	TGTGCCAGCAGCTTAGGAGGGAGGGGCACTGAAGCTTTCTTT	CASSLGGRGTEAFF
once	TRBJ2-3	.	TRBV5-3	TGTGCCAGAAGCTTACCGGCAGGGGTGACAGATACGCAGTATTTT	CARSLPAGVTDTQYF
.	TRBJ2-1	TRBD2	TRBV5-4	TGTGCCAGCAGCCCCGGACTAGCGGGGGGGGATGAGCAGTTCTTC	CASSPGLAGGDEQFF
.	TRBJ2-3	TRBD1	TRBV28	TGTGCCAGCAGTGGCGCCGGGACAGGGAAAAATACGCAGTATTTT	CASSGAGTGKNTQYF
few	TRBJ2-3	TRBD2	TRBV7-2	TGTGCCAGCAGCCCGGGAGTGGGGCTAGCGGGAGCAGATACGCAGTATTTT	CASSPGVGLAGADTQYF
.	TRBJ2-7	.	TRBV28	TGTGCCAGCAGTTTAGTTTCCCGGGACTCTGCCTACGAGCAGTACTTC	CASSLVSRDSAYEQYF
.	TRBJ1-5	.	TRBV6-5	TGTGCCAGCAGTTACCTGGCCGCTAATCAGCCCCAGCATTTT	CASSYLAANQPQHF
.	TRBJ1-5	TRBD1	TRBV6-5	TGTGCCAGCAGTCCCACAGGGGGCGACCAGCCCCAGCATTTT	CASSPTGGDQPQHF
.	TRBJ1-5	.	TRBV3-1/TRBV3-2	TGTGCCAGCAGCCCCCTACACCCCCCAGGGCCTAAAGGTCAGCCCCAGCATTTT	CASSPLHPPGPKGQPQHF
.	TRBJ2-7	.	TRBV5-1	TGCGCCAGCAAGCCAGGACCTCCTAACGAGCAGTACTTC	CASKPGPPNEQYF
.	TRBJ2-1	TRBD1	TRBV2	TGTGCCATCATCAGCCGGGACAGGCATACCTACAATGAGCAGTTCTTC	CAIISRDRHTYNEQFF
.	TRBJ2-1	.	TRBV5-1	TGCGCCAGCAGCTTTTTAGCCCATGAGCAGTTCTTC	CASSFLAHEQFF
.	TRBJ1-1	TRBD1	TRBV7-9	TGTGCCAGCAGCTACCGGACAGGGGGCTTCACTGAAGCTTTCTTT	CASSYRTGGFTEAFF
few	TRBJ2-3	TRBD2	TRBV11-2	TGTGCCAGCAGCTTAGGACTAGCTCCAGATACGCAGTATTTT	CASSLGLAPDTQYF
.	TRBJ2-5	.	TRBV2	TGTGCCAGCAGTGGTAGGGCGGGACAAGAGACCCAGTACTTC	CASSGRAGQETQYF
.	TRBJ2-7	.	TRBV19	TGTGCCAGTAGTACCTCCTGGGAGACTAGTAACGAGCAGTACTTC	CASSTSWETSNEQYF
.	TRBJ2-5	TRBD1	TRBV11-3	TGTGCCAGCAGCTTAGCCAGGGGGGAGACCCAGTACTTC	CASSLARGETQYF
.	TRBJ1-2	TRBD1	TRBV2	TGTGCCAGCAGTACAGGGGCGGTGGGTGGCTACACCTTC	CASSTGAVGGYTF
.	TRBJ2-7	TRBD1	TRBV2	TGTGCCATCGCGGACAGGGCCAAATACGAGCAGTACTTC	CAIADRAKYEQYF
.	TRBJ2-4	TRBD1	TRBV3-1/TRBV3-2	TGTGCCAGCAGCCGAGTAGGGGGCGCCAAAAACATTCAGTACTTC	CASSRVGGAKNIQYF
once	TRBJ1-2	.	TRBV2	TGTGCCAGCAGTGAAGGGCCCCGGGCGAATGGCTACACCTTC	CASSEGPRANGYTF
once	TRBJ2-7	TRBD1	TRBV12-3/TRBV12-4	TGTGCCAGCAGGCTGACAGGGTCCTACGAGCAGTACTTC	CASRLTGSYEQYF
.	TRBJ2-2	TRBD2	TRBV19	TGTGCCAGTAGTATAGCTAGCGGGGGCCTGACCGGGGAGCTGTTTTTT	CASSIASGGLTGELFF
.	TRBJ2-5	TRBD1	TRBV19	TGTGCCAGTAGTATGCGGAGATTCCAGGGGGCCGAGACCCAGTACTTC	CASSMRRFQGAETQYF
.	TRBJ1-1	.	TRBV18	TGTGCCAGCTTAGGGGAGACGGGCACTGAAGCTTTCTTT	CASLGETGTEAFF
.	TRBJ1-6	TRBD1	TRBV19	TGTGCCAGTAACAGGGGACAGGCGTATAATTCACCCCTCCACTTT	CASNRGQAYNSPLHF
.	TRBJ1-1	TRBD1	TRBV10-3	TGTGCCATCAGTGAGTCGACAGGGGCCCGTGAAGCTTTCTTT	CAISESTGAREAFF
once	TRBJ2-2	TRBD1	TRBV6-5	TGTGCCAGCGGGGGACAGGGGGAAACCGGGGAGCTGTTTTTT	CASGGQGETGELFF
.	TRBJ1-6	.	TRBV5-4	TGTGCCAGCAGCCTCGATGGACAGTCAAATTCACCCCTCCACTTT	CASSLDGQSNSPLHF
.	TRBJ2-3	.	TRBV5-8	TGTGCCAGCAGCTTAACGGGACGGAGAGACACAGATACGCAGTATTTT	CASSLTGRRDTDTQYF
.	TRBJ2-7	.	TRBV10-1	TGCGCCAGCAGTTCCCCCGAGGTATGGAAAATAAACGAGCAGTACTTC	CASSSPEVWKINEQYF
few	TRBJ2-7	.	TRBV6-2/TRBV6-3	TGTGCCAGCAGTTACTCCCTCTGGCCAGGGCGGGCCGAGCAGTACTTC	CASSYSLWPGRAEQYF
.	TRBJ1-5	.	TRBV10-3	TGTGCCATCAGTGAGTCTTTAGGGAGCCGGAGTGGACAGCCCCAGCATTTT	CAISESLGSRSGQPQHF
once	TRBJ2-5	.	TRBV6-5	TGTGCCAGCAGCCGGGGGATCCAAGAGACCCAGTACTTC	CASSRGIQETQYF
.	TRBJ1-2	TRBD1	TRBV30	TGTGCCTGGACTCCGAAGACGGACAGGGGGTATTATGGCTACACCTTC	CAWTPKTDRGYYGYTF
.	TRBJ1-5	.	TRBV7-3	TGTGCCAGCAGCTTAACTAGCAATCAGCCCCAGCATTTT	CASSLTSNQPQHF